This T cell receptor beta chain was documented in a study of shared clonotypes between healthy human individuals (TCRdb year 2020). Background for the entire study: A couple of women and a few men aged 18 to 49 years were included in the cohort. Per donor, three plates each were used for CD4 naive and CD4 memory, two for CD8 naive, and one for CD8 memory. The study deeply sequenced blood TCR repertoires of about 5 healthy adults to estimate repertoire size and the extent of clonotype sharing between individuals. Libraries were prepared and TCR repertoires were sequenced by different laboratories using diverse techniques, in order to increase sequencing depth and limit assay-specific biases. Between about 0.8 and 8.9 billion PBMCs per donor were obtained by leukapheresis.

Trimming accounts for 4 bases at V and 0 bases at J, while the number of junction bases matched to no gene is 12. Measured from the cysteine to the phenylalanine, the CDR3 is 20 residues long. The only DNA kept is the CDR3, 60 bases in frame from the first base. The germline V gene provides CDR1 MDHEN and CDR2 SYDVKM. Using the deep immunoSEQ assay, multiplex PCR amplified TCR CDR3 regions from genomic DNA. Extracted genomic DNA from each cell subset was distributed evenly across all wells of several immunoSEQ 96-well plates, and each plate was treated as a replicate. For sorted subsets, roughly 200 ng of genomic DNA, equivalent to 25,000 to 35,000 T cell genomes, went into each replicate PCR. Purified libraries were quantified with a Qubit 3.0 fluorometer, sized on a Bioanalyzer 2100, and re-quantified with the KAPA Library Quantification kit. Every immunoSEQ 96-well plate was sequenced on a dedicated single-read 150-cycle Illumina NextSeq 550 flow cell. The published analysis was carried out like this. Because the immunoSEQ output held only junctional sequences and lacked quality scores, the filtering could not match the filtering applied to full-length reads. Sequences were annotated with PyIR, a Python wrapper for IgBLAST v1.9, and V/J genes and CDR3 were assigned using IMGT germline references. Reads were filtered out if the reads had weak V/J assignments (E-value above 1e-6), no CDR3, stop codons, out-of-frame junctions, or ambiguous translated residues. A V3J clonotype was defined by an identical inferred V gene, J gene, and CDR3 amino acid sequence. Percentage overlap between repertoires was computed as shared unique clonotypes divided by the size of the smaller repertoire. Repertoire richness was assessed with RTK rarefaction, the Chao1 estimator, and Recon v2.1 estimates of unobserved clonotypes. For all TCRbeta clonotypes obtained by the gDNA method from a handful of donors, generation probabilities were computed with OLGA. What TCRdb holds here is the immuneACCESS table cut down to in-frame rearrangements. Part of the clones is not present; checked against another copy, under half of the missing clones reflect an unresolved V gene, and the others are unexplained. The V and J calls and the clone size are those of that table, but D and trimming were determined from the DNA. This sample is represented by under 2,500,000 clones; more than 90% of them were singletons. The top ten hold roughly 0.13% of the sample.

Points the paper makes about the study in general: Pairwise subsampling led to the expectation that sequencing depth would affect the degree of clonotype sharing among donors. Compared with non-shared clonotypes, clonotypes shared by all four sorted-subset donors had higher generation probabilities. Even with the large sequencing depth, rarefaction of the sorted-subset datasets indicated that sequencing was incomplete. Because the study included only a small number of donors, the genetic and exposure-history diversity represented was limited. Naive subsets generally had larger estimated clonotype richness than memory subsets. Sampling was restricted to blood, and TCR repertoires in tissues likely differ from the TCR repertoires found in blood. Roughly 5.2% of naive CD4, around 3.5% of naive CD8, approximately 2.2% of memory CD4, and less than 0.45% of memory CD8 clonotypes were shared across a handful of donors.

Donors were healthy HIV-negative adults with no recently reported acute infections or vaccinations. Every donor was a Caucasian adult residing in Nashville, Tennessee, USA. CD4+ T cells were enriched through magnetic negative selection, after which naive cells were positively selected on CD45RA and the remaining negative fraction served as the memory subset. After blood collection by leukapheresis, PBMCs were isolated using Ficoll-Histopaque density gradient centrifugation and then cryopreserved in the vapor phase of liquid nitrogen. Analytical flow cytometry was used to check the purity and quantity of every magnetically sorted T cell population. Genomic DNA was isolated from each sorted fraction and quantified by UV absorbance on a Nanodrop 2000c. Notes on this clone: The target of this receptor is not known. There are no base qualities to consult, and no much larger clone falls within one base.

Sequences were obtained from naive CD4+ T cells sorted from blood. What the cell subset or site label conveys for this sample: CD45RA+ positively selected. This sequence uses TRBV28 and TRBJ2-6, and 10 junction bases match TRBD1. This receptor was identified in a man younger than 35 in good health. Read as DNA, the sequence is TGTGCCAGCAGTTCCCGACAGGGGGCTAACCGTTACTCTGGGGCCAACGTCCTGACTTTC. The resulting protein is CASSSRQGANRYSGANVLTF.